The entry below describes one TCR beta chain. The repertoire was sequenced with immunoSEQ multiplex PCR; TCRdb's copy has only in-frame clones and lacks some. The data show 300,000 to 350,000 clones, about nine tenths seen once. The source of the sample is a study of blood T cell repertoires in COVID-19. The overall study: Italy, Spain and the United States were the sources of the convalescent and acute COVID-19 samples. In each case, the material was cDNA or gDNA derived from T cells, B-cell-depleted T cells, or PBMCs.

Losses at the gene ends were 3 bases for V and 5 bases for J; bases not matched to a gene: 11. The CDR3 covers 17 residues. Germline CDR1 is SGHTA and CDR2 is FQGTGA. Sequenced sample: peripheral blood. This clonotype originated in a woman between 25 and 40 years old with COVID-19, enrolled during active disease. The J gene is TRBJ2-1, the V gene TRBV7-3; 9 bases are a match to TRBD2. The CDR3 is CASSFGSGLARNNEQFF. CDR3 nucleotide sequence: TGTGCCAGCAGCTTCGGGTCTGGACTAGCGAGAAACAATGAGCAGTTCTTC.